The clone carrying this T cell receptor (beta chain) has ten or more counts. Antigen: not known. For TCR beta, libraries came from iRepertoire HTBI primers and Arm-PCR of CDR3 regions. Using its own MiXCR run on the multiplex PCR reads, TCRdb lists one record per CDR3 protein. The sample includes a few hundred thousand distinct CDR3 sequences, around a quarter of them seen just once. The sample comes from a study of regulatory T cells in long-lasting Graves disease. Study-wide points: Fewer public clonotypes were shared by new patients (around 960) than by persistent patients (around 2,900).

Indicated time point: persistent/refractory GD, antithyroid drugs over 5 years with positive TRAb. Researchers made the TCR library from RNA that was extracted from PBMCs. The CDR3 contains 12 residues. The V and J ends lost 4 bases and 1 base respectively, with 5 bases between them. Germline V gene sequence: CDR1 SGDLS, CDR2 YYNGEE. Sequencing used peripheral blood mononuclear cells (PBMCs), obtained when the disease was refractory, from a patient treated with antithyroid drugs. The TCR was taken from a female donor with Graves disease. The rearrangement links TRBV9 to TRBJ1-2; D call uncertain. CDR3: CASSPINYGYTF. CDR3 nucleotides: TGTGCCAGCAGCCCCATTAACTATGGCTACACCTTC.